What follows describes a single T cell receptor (beta chain). Its antigen remains unidentified. The CDR3 sequence is 14 residues long. Germline assignment: CDR1 SGDLS and CDR2 YYNGEE. V was clipped by 3 bases and J by 4 bases, with 14 bases between them. This sample is drawn from a study of OX40 agonist ivuxolimab in advanced cancers. Broader study findings: Among T cells, CD8+ cells averaged more expanded clones than CD4+ cells.

Sequencing was performed with immunoSEQ multiplex PCR; in TCRdb, only in-frame clones are kept and a portion is missing. Seen here are around 67,000 clones, 70% to 90% observed once, and the top ten hold about 1.3%. The receptor comes from an adult with an advanced solid tumor such as melanoma, head and neck, liver or kidney cancer. The source material was CD4+ or CD8+ T cells sorted from blood, sampled in a trial of the OX40 agonist ivuxolimab. This chain joins TRBV9 and TRBJ2-7, with D unresolved. The CDR3 nucleotides read TGTGCCAGCAGCGCCCCCCCGCTTTCTTACGAGCAGTACTTC. Translating gives CASSAPPLSYEQYF.